One TCR beta chain is described in this entry. Its specificity is not known. This entry belongs to a study of cytomegalovirus exposure and HLA in healthy donors. After removal of 3 bases from V and 5 bases from J, the junction contained 8 bases not matched to a gene. From germline, CDR1 is MGHRA and CDR2 YSYEKL. CDR3 length: 16 residues. General study findings and limits: Association of a missense DCLRE1C variant with TCR beta V- and J-gene trimming was reported in a later analysis. Researchers left out some V segments, among them TRBV6-2 and TRBV6-3, as indistinguishable.

It was with 60 Vbeta and 13 Jbeta primers that the PCR ran. Data came from immunoSEQ multiplex PCR; TCRdb stores just in-frame clones and leaves some out. The sample yields 150,000 or so clones, less than 80% seen once. The sequenced sample was PBMCs. This receptor was identified in a young man in good health and CMV-seronegative. The chain combines TRBV4-1 with TRBJ2-7, with 12 bases matching TRBD2. CDR3 amino acids: CASSHLGLAGLHEQYF. CDR3 DNA sequence: TGCGCCAGCAGCCATCTAGGACTAGCGGGGCTTCACGAGCAGTACTTC.